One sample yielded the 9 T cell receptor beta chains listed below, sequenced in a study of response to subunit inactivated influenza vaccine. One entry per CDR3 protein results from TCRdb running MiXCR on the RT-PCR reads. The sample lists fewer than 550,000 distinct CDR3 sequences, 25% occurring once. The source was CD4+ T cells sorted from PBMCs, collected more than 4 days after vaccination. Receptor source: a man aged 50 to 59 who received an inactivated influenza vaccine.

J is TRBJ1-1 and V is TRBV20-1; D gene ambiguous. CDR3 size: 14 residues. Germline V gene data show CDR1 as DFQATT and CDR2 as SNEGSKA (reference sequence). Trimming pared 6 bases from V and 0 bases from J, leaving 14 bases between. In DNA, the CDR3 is TGCAGTGCCAACACCAGGATGATGAACACTGAAGCTTTCTTT. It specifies CSANTRMMNTEAFF.

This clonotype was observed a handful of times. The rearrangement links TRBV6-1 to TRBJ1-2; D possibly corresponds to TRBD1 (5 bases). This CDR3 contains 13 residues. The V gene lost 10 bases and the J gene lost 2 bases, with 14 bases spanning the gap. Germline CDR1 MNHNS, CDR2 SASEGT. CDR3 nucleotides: TGTGCCACACACTCGGGACGGAACTATGGCTACACCTTC. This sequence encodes CATHSGRNYGYTF.

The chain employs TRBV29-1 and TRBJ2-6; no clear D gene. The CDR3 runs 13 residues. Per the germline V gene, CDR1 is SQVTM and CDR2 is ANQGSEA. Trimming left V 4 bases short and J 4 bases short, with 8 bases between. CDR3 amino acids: CSVGGTGANVLTF. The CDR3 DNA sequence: TGCAGCGTTGGGGGAACCGGGGCCAACGTCCTGACTTTC.

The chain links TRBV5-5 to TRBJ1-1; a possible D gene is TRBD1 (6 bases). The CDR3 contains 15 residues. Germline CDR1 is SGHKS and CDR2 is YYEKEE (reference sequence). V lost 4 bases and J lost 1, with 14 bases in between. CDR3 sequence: CASSPRGPQNTEAFF. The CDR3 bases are TGTGCCAGCAGCCCTCGGGGGCCGCAGAACACTGAAGCTTTCTTT.

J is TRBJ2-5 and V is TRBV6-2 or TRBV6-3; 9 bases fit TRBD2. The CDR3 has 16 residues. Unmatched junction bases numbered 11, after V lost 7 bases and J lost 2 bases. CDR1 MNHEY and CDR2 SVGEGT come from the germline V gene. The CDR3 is CASNHGLAGSQETQYF. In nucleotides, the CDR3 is TGTGCCAGCAACCACGGGCTAGCGGGGAGTCAAGAGACCCAGTACTTC.

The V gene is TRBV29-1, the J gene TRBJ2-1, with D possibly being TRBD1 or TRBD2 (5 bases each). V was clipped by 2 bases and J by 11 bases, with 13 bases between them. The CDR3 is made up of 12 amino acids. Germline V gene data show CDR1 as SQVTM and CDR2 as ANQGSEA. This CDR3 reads CSVEPGTLKQFF. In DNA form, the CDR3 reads TGCAGCGTTGAACCCGGGACCCTTAAGCAGTTCTTC.

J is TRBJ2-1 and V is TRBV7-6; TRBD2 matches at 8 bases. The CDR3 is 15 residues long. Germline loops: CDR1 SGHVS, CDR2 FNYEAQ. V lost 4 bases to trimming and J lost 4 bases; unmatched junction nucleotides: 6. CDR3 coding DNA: TGTGCCAGCAGCTCATCAACTAGCGGATACAATGAGCAGTTCTTC. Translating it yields CASSSSTSGYNEQFF.

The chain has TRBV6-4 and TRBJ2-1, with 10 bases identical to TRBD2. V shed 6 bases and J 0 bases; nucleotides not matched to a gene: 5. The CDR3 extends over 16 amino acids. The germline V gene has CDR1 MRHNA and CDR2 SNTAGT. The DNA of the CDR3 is TGTGCCAGCAGCCACGGACTAGCGGCCTCCTACAATGAGCAGTTCTTC. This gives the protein CASSHGLAASYNEQFF.

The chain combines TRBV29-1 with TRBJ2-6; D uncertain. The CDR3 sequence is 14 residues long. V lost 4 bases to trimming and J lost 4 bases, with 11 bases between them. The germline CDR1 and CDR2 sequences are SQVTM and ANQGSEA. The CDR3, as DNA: TGCAGCGTTGGAGGTTTACTCGGGGCCAACGTCCTGACTTTC. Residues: CSVGGLLGANVLTF.